This T cell receptor (beta chain) is from a study of T cells in localized non-small cell lung cancer (dated by TCRdb to 2020 to 2022). Study-wide context: T cell repertoires of hundreds of early-stage NSCLC patients were analyzed, with tumors being compared against uninvolved tumor-adjacent lungs. All 240 or so NSCLC patients in the cohort were treatment-naive and had localized lung tumors that were resected. A mean age of around 66 years was recorded for the NSCLC patients, of whom 129 were male and over 100 were female. Here is what the overall study found, with its caveats: Because the study design was exploratory, TCR variables were selected using unadjusted p-values without false-discovery rate correction. Longer overall survival was associated with higher blood T cell density, whereas shorter survival was associated with higher adjacent-lung clonality. A median of around 50 of the top 100 tumor clones were detected in paired uninvolved adjacent lung, and about 29 of these tumor clones were also found among the top 100 clones of the paired uninvolved adjacent lung. Uninvolved tumor-adjacent lung showed the highest T cell clonality, higher than tumor, which suggests more focused antigenic responses in the adjacent lung. Because multi-region tumor sequencing was not performed, intratumor heterogeneity could not be ruled out.

At diagnosis, tumor, uninvolved tumor-adjacent lung and peripheral blood were collected and then preserved as a mix of FFPE and fresh-frozen material. For TCR repertoire profiling, blood samples were analyzed as peripheral blood mononuclear cells. About this clone itself: Its antigen is not yet known. No base quality values were provided; no much bigger clone lies one nucleotide off.

The immunoSEQ Assay was used to sequence TCR beta CDR3 regions from DNA. The paper's processing steps were these. T cell density was computed as TCR beta template counts normalized to usable DNA estimated by amplifying housekeeping genes. Using the preseqR package, richness was estimated by extrapolating to 120,000 templates for tissue samples and 400,000 templates for PBMC samples. Clonality was defined by subtracting Pielou's evenness from one. Tissue-enriched TCRs were identified by differential abundance testing using productive amino-acid clonotypes, minimum total count 5 and alpha 0.1. The Jaccard Index and the Morisita Overlap Index were used to quantify repertoire overlap between compartments. GLIPH grouped TCR beta CDR3s together with public tetramer-defined viral CDR3s, and a viral motif had to include at least three viral sequences and also show V-gene enrichment. Entries here come from immuneACCESS through TCRdb and include only in-frame sequences with V and J called. Some clones fail to appear in such tables; in the studies checked, an unresolved V gene covers under half of the shortfall, and the cause of the remainder is unknown. V, J and clone size are taken as reported in that table, and D and trimming were inferred from the DNA itself. For this sample the table gives approximately 45,000 clones, of which 81% were detected only once. Under 20% of the sample lies in the top ten.

Via the germline V gene, CDR1 is MNHEY and CDR2 SVGAGI. The CDR3 contains 14 residues, cysteine and phenylalanine counted. Only the CDR3 portion is preserved as DNA: 42 bases, with reading frame beginning at the first base. After removal of 6 bases from V and 5 bases from J, the junction retains 8 bases not matched to a gene. This clonotype was sampled from a man between 40 and 70 years old with stage III lung adenocarcinoma. The sequence is built from TRBV6-5 and TRBJ2-5, with TRBD1 matching 8 junction bases. The sequencing used peripheral blood mononuclear cells, collected before any cancer treatment. The CDR3 corresponds to CASSAGTGGETQYF. The bases are TGTGCCAGCAGCGCCGGGACAGGAGGGGAGACCCAGTACTTC.